This T cell receptor (beta chain) was sequenced during a study of T cells expressing NK-cell markers. On the study more broadly: CD3+CD56+NKG2C+, CD3+CD56+NKG2C- and CD3+CD56-NKG2C+ T cells, once sorted, supplied the TCR beta repertoires. Seven donors tested HCMV-seropositive and one tested seronegative among the eight sequenced.

Germline CDR1 is MNHNS and CDR2 is SASEGT. This CDR3 has 14 amino acids. One entry per CDR3 protein, without DNA, is what TCRdb gives after re-calling the 5' RACE reads. This sample lists a few hundred thousand distinct CDR3 sequences; its ten largest clones have approximately 1.5%. With regard to this clonotype: The antigen is not known.

Broader study findings: NKG2C+ dominant clonotype frequencies in more than 5 donors were roughly 1.0-7.5% of CD8+ T cells. The CD3+CD56-NKG2C+ fraction of a few donors was also led by these clonotypes.

This clonotype was sampled from a woman aged 50 to 60 in good health. The chain links TRBV6-1 to TRBJ2-5; TCRdb outputs TRBD1, but without DNA this stays unchecked. Material: blood T cells: a sorted CD56 or NKG2C T cell subset, CD4+ or CD8+ T cells, or bulk PBMC T cells (not recorded which). The chain's CDR3 is CASSEQGNWETQYF.